This T cell receptor beta chain emerged from a study of blood T cell repertoires in COVID-19. About the study: PBMCs, B-cell-depleted T cells, or T cells provided the cDNA or gDNA that made up the material.

Patients from Seattle were sampled longitudinally, starting during active infection. As processed by the authors: Estimation of nucleated cell counts was performed using reference gene primer amplification. The protocol was immunoSEQ multiplex PCR, while the TCRdb copy is restricted to in-frame clones and leaves out a portion. From that table come the V and J calls and clone size; the DNA was used to work out D and trimming. This repertoire shows 150,000 or so clones, around 92% found once; its top ten account for 4.8%. Sequencing used peripheral blood. The TCR comes from a man aged 25-45 years with COVID-19, enrolled during active disease.

Written as DNA, the CDR3 is TGTGCCAGCGGCAGACAAGAGACCCAGTACTTC. This gives the protein CASGRQETQYF. The V and J genes are TRBV3-1 (or the pseudogene TRBV3-2) and TRBJ2-5; unclear D gene. The CDR3 runs to 11 residues. Trimming took 8 bases from V and 2 from J, leaving 6 bases between them. Germline assignment: CDR1 LGHDT and CDR2 YNNKEL (reference sequence).